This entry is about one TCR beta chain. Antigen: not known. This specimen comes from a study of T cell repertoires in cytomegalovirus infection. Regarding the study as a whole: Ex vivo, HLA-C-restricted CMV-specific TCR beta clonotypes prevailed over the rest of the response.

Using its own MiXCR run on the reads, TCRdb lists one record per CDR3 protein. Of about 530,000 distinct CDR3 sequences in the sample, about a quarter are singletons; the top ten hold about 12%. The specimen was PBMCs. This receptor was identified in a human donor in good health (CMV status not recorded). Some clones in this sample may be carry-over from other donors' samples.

In DNA form, the CDR3 reads TGCAGTGCTAGTCCAGTTTCCTCCTACAATGAGCAGTTCTTC. As protein: CSASPVSSYNEQFF. The J gene is TRBJ2-1, the V gene TRBV20-1; D is undetermined. In germline, CDR1 is DFQATT, CDR2 SNEGSKA (reference sequence). CDR3 length: 14 residues. Between the trimmed V and J ends, which lost 3 bases and 0 bases, there was a span of 9 bases.